Listed here are 23 T cell receptor beta chains from one sample, sequenced in a study of blood T cells in healthy people across ages. Using a J-beta primer mix together with a sample-barcoded 5' primer, a second PCR was run for roughly 7 to 11 cycles. TCRdb redid the calling of the 5' RACE reads with MiXCR, one entry per CDR3 protein. The data show around 650,000 distinct CDR3 sequences, approximately 30% seen once. Sample: blood. These receptors were obtained from a woman of 80 years or more in good health.

This clonotype appeared many times. The chain couples TRBV20-1 to TRBJ2-5; D is uncertain. This CDR3 is built from 11 residues. CDR1 DFQATT and CDR2 SNEGSKA come from the germline V gene (reference sequence). V lost 5 bases and J lost 2, with 6 bases in between. In nucleotides, the CDR3 is TGCAGTGCTTCCGGGCAAGAGACCCAGTACTTC. It translates to CSASGQETQYF.

This clonotype was seen at least ten times. This clone may be a read error of a much larger clone one base away. The rearrangement joins TRBV9 to TRBJ2-7; D uncertain. The ends were cut back, 4 bases at V and 3 bases at J, with 5 bases in the middle. The CDR3 runs to 11 residues. Per germline, CDR1 SGDLS and CDR2 YYNGEE. CDR3 sequence reads: CASSNHYEQYF. CDR3 in DNA: TGTGCCAGCAGCAACCACTACGAGCAGTACTTC.

For this clonotype: The junction does not match germline at one end; this may be a read error. This chain links TRBV5-5 with TRBJ1-2; no definite D call. In germline, CDR1 is SGHKS, CDR2 YYEKEE (reference sequence). The CDR3 sequence is 14 residues long. For the CDR3, the DNA is TGTGCCGGCAGCCAAGAGGCCCGGATGAGCGGCTACACCTTC. Its protein is CAGSQEARMSGYTF.

The sample holds many counts of this clonotype. The chain joins TRBV7-2 to TRBJ2-5; a possible D gene is TRBD2 (7 bases). Germline CDR1 is SGHTA and CDR2 is FQGNSA. CDR3 size: 12 residues. The germline V and J ends were trimmed by 5 bases and 12 bases, with 16 bases remaining between them. The CDR3 DNA sequence: TGTGCCAGCAGCCTGGGGGGGGCGCGTGAGTACTTC. Its protein product is CASSLGGAREYF.

This clonotype was counted at least ten times. The chain employs TRBV10-3 and TRBJ2-7; TRBD1 aligns across 7 bases. J gave up 8 bases and V 3 bases, and 1 base lay outside the gene matches. The CDR3 has 11 amino acids. Germline CDR1 and CDR2: ENHRY and SYGVKD. CDR3 sequence: CAISEQGKQYF. CDR3 coding DNA: TGTGCCATCAGTGAACAGGGGAAGCAGTACTTC.

The chain employs TRBV7-9 and TRBJ2-3; unclear D gene. V lost 5 bases and J lost 0, with 12 bases in between. Germline values: CDR1 SEHNR, CDR2 FQNEAQ (reference sequence). This CDR3 comprises 15 residues. CDR3 DNA: TGTGCCAGCAGCACCCAAGAGGCTAGCACAGATACGCAGTATTTT. This gives the protein CASSTQEASTDTQYF.

The sample holds many counts of this clonotype. The chain carries TRBV6-5 and TRBJ1-1, with D possibly being TRBD1 (6 bases). The germline V and J ends were trimmed by 2 bases and 8 bases, with 9 bases remaining between them. Per germline, CDR1 MNHEY and CDR2 SVGAGI. The CDR3 sequence is 12 residues long. This CDR3 is CASSYRGGEAFF. As DNA, the CDR3 is TGTGCCAGCAGTTACAGGGGGGGAGAAGCTTTCTTT.

A word on this clonotype: A much larger clone lies a single base off, so this may be a read error. This rearrangement joins TRBV3-1 to TRBJ2-7, with TRBD2 identical over 8 bases. V lost 4 bases and J lost 7; bases outside the gene matches: 21. Germline V gene sequence: CDR1 LGHDT, CDR2 YNNKEL (reference sequence). The CDR3 is 18 residues long. For the CDR3, the DNA is TGTGCCAGCAGCCTACCTATGGGACTAGTGAGGGGAGGGGGTGAGCAGTACTTC. Its protein product is CASSLPMGLVRGGGEQYF.

With respect to this clonotype: One end of the junction does not line up with germline, which may come from a read error. The chain recombines TRBV6-5 with TRBJ2-6; no clear D. The CDR3 length is 16 residues. Germline lookup yields CDR1 MNHEY and CDR2 SVGAGI. Here the CDR3 reads CATSYGPGSGANVLTF. CDR3 DNA: TGTGCCACCAGTTACGGTCCAGGCTCTGGGGCCAACGTCCTGACTTTC.

The table lists this clonotype with many counts. The chain combines TRBV7-9 with TRBJ2-5; possibly TRBD1 or TRBD2 for D (7 bases each). Trimming removed 10 bases at V and 5 bases at J, with 20 bases between. The CDR3 runs 14 residues. The germline V gene encodes CDR1 SEHNR and CDR2 FQNEAQ (reference sequence). CDR3 nucleotide sequence: TGTGCCACAGAAGCGGGGACCAGGGGGGAGACCCAGTACTTC. This gives the protein CATEAGTRGETQYF.

The sample holds many counts of this clonotype. This chain links TRBV6-1 with TRBJ1-5, with 8 bases aligning to TRBD1. CDR3 length: 14 residues. Germline CDR1 MNHNS, CDR2 SASEGT. After removal of 6 bases from V and 6 bases from J, the junction contained 7 bases not matched to a gene. CDR3 region: CASRRQGPRQPQHF. The CDR3 nucleotides are TGTGCCAGCAGACGACAGGGGCCCCGTCAGCCCCAGCATTTT.

Concerning this clonotype: Since a much larger clone is just one base distant, this may be a read error. V gene TRBV12-3 or TRBV12-4 combines with J gene TRBJ2-5; 10 bases line up with TRBD2. The CDR3 loop spans 15 amino acids. The CDR3 reads CAGSSSGGRSETQYF. CDR3 nucleotide sequence: TGTGCCGGCAGCTCTAGCGGGGGAAGGAGTGAGACCCAGTACTTC.

The chain recombines TRBV4-2 with TRBJ2-3; TRBD2 aligns across 8 bases. CDR1 is LGHNA and CDR2 is YNFKEQ in the germline V gene. Trimming removed 5 bases from V and 7 bases from J; junction bases left unmatched: 14. The CDR3 contains 16 residues. The CDR3 spells CASSLVTLAGDNTQYF. The CDR3 DNA follows: TGTGCCAGCAGCTTGGTTACGCTAGCGGGCGACAATACGCAGTATTTT.

CDR3 DNA: TGCAGTGCAGACTCAACCGGGACTAGCGGCGGGGGCGGTGAGCAGTTCTTC. As protein: CSADSTGTSGGGGEQFF. The chain joins TRBV20-1 to TRBJ2-1, with 11 bases lining up with TRBD2. The CDR3 sequence is 17 residues long. Trimming took 6 bases from V and 9 from J; bases not matched to a gene: 19. Germline-derived CDR1 and CDR2 are DFQATT and SNEGSKA (reference sequence).

The chain is built from TRBV6-5 and TRBJ1-6, with TRBD1 matching 8 bases. The V gene's germline CDR1 is MNHEY and CDR2 SVGAGI. CDR3 length: 16 amino acids. With 5 bases clipped from V and 7 bases from J, the junction kept 10 bases outside the gene matches. CDR3 amino acids: CASSLQDRGGNSPLHF. The CDR3 nucleotides are TGTGCCAGCAGTCTTCAAGACAGGGGAGGGAATTCACCCCTCCACTTT.

This clonotype has a handful of counts. This chain links TRBV7-2 with TRBJ1-2; D is unclear. Looked up from germline, CDR1 is SGHTA and CDR2 is FQGNSA. This CDR3 contains 13 residues. V lost 0 bases to trimming and J lost 7 bases, with 9 bases between them. The CDR3 here is CASSLAGSGGYTF. CDR3 sequence (DNA): TGTGCCAGCAGCTTAGCCGGGTCGGGTGGCTACACCTTC.

The genes are TRBV27 and TRBJ1-5; the D is unclear. CDR1 MNHEY and CDR2 SMNVEV come from the germline V gene (reference sequence). V dropped 3 bases and J dropped 1 base, with 10 bases sitting between them. The CDR3 totals 15 residues. In DNA, the CDR3 is TGTGCCAGCAGTTTCGGGATTCTGAGCAATCAGCCCCAGCATTTT. Protein sequence: CASSFGILSNQPQHF.

This chain uses TRBV20-1 with TRBJ2-3; D is perhaps TRBD1 or TRBD2 (5 bases each). This CDR3 region has 19 residues. V dropped 0 bases and J dropped 2 bases, with 24 bases sitting between them. From germline, CDR1 is DFQATT and CDR2 SNEGSKA (reference sequence). CDR3 amino acids: CSARDGCEGKQIHTDTQYF. The CDR3 coding sequence is TGCAGTGCTAGAGATGGGTGCGAGGGGAAGCAGATACACACAGATACGCAGTATTTT.

The V gene is TRBV10-3, the J gene TRBJ2-1; the D is unclear. Trimming cost V 3 bases and J 10 bases, with 10 bases left between them. Per the germline V gene, CDR1 is ENHRY and CDR2 is SYGVKD. The CDR3 is 12 amino acids. The CDR3 DNA reads as TGTGCCATCAGTGAAGACCCGGACGAGCAGTTCTTC. Amino acids: CAISEDPDEQFF.

This clonotype was recorded a few times. This chain connects TRBV30 to TRBJ2-1, with D unresolved. V lost 2 bases and J 4 bases, leaving 6 bases between the germline ends. Looked up from germline, CDR1 is GTSNPN and CDR2 is SVGIG (reference sequence). CDR3 length: 12 residues. CDR3 sequence reads: CAWSRDYNEQFF. The CDR3 DNA is TGTGCCTGGAGTCGCGATTACAATGAGCAGTTCTTC.

This clonotype was recorded many times. J is TRBJ1-6 and V is TRBV9, with a possible D match to TRBD1 (5 bases). Germline values: CDR1 SGDLS, CDR2 YYNGEE. V was trimmed by 3 bases and J by 10 bases, leaving 11 bases between them. The CDR3 contains 13 residues. The CDR3 sequence: CASSGKGWSPLHF. The CDR3 DNA is TGTGCCAGCAGCGGGAAGGGGTGGTCACCCCTCCACTTT. The variable domain in full, with the rest retrieved from reference TRBV9 and TRBJ1-6, is DSGVTQTPKHLITATGQRVTLRCSPRSGDLSVYWYQQSLDQGLQFLIQYYNGEERAKGNILERFSAQQFPDLHSELNLSSLELGDSALYFCASSGKGWSPLHFGNGTRLTVT.

This clonotype was detected only a few times. At one boundary the junction diverges from the germline segment, which might be a read error. The chain uses TRBV20-1 and TRBJ2-5; tentatively, D is TRBD1 (5 bases). The CDR3 totals 11 residues. The V gene's germline CDR1 is DFQATT and CDR2 SNEGSKA (reference sequence). The CDR3 nucleotides read TGCAGGGCTAGGGGTGGTGAGACCCAGTACTTC. Translated: CRARGGETQYF.

This clonotype was seen a few times. The CDR3 bases are TGTGCCAGCAGTGGGGGGGCCGATGGGAAGTCGCCCCAGCATTTT. It is translated as CASSGGADGKSPQHF. The chain recombines TRBV2 with TRBJ1-5, with a weak D call TRBD1 (6 bases). V was shortened by 4 bases and J by 9 bases, with 19 bases between the two germline ends. The length of the CDR3 is 15 residues. CDR1 SNHLY and CDR2 FYNNEI come from the germline V gene.